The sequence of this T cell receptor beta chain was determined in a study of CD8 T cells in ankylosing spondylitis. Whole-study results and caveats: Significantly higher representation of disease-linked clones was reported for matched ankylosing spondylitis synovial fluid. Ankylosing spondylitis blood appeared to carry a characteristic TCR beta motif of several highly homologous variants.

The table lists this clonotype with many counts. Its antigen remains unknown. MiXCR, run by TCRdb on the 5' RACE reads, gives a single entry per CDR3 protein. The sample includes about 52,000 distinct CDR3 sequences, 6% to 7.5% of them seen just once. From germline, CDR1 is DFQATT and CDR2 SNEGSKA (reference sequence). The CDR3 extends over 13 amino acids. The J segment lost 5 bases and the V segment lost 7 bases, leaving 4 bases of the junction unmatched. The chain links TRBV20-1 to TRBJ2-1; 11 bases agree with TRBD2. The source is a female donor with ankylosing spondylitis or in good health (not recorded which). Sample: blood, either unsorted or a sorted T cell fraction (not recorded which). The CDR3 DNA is TGCAGTGTGAGGGGACTAGCGGACAATGAGCAGTTCTTC. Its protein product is CSVRGLADNEQFF.